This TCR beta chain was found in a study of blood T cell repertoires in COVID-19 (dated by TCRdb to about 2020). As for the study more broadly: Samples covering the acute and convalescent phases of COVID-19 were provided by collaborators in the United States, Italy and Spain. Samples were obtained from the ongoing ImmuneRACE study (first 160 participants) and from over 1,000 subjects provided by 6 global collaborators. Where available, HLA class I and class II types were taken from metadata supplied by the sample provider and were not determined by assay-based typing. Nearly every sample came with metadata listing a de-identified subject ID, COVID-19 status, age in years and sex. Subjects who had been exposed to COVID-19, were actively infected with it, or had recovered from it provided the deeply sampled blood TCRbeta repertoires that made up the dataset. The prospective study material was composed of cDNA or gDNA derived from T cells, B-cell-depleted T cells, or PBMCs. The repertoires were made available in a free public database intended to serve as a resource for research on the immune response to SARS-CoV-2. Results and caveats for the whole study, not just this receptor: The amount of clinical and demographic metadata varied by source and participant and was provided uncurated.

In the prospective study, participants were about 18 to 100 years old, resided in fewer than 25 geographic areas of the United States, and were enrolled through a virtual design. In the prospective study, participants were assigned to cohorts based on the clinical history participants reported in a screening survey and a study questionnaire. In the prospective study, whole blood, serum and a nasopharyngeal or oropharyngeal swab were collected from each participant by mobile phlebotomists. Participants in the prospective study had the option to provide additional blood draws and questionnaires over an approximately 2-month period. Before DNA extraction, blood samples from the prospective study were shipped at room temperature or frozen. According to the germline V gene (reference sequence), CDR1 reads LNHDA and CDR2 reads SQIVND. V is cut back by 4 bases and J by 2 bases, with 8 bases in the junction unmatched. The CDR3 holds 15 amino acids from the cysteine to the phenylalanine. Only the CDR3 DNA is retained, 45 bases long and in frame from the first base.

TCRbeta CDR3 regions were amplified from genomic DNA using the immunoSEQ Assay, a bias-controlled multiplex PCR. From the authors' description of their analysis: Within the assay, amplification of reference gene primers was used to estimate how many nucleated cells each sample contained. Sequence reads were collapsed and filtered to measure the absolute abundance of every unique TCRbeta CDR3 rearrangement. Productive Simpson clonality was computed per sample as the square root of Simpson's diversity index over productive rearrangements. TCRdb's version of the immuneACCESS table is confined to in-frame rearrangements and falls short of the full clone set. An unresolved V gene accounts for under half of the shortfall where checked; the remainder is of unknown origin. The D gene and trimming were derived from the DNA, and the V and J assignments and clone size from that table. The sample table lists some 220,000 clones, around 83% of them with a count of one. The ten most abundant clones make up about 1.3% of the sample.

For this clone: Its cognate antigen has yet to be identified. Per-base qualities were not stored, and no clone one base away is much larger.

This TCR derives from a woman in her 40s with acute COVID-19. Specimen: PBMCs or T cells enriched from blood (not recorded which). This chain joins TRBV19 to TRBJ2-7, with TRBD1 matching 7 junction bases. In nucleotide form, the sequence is TGTGCCAGTAGTAACGTTCGGACAGGCCCCTACGAGCAGTACTTC. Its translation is CASSNVRTGPYEQYF.